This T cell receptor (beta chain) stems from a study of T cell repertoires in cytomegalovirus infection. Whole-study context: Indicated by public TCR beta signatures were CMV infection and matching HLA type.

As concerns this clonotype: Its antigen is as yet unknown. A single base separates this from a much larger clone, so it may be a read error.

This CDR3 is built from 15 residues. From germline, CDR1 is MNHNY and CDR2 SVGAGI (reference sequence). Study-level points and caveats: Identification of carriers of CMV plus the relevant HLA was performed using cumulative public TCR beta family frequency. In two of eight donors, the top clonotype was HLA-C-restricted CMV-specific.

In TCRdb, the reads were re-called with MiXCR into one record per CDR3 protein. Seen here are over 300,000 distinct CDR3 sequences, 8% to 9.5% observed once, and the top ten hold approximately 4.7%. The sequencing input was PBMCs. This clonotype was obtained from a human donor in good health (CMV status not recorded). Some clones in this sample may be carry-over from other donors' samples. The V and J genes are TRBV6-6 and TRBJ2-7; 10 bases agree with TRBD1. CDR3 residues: CDSSFLGQGTYEQYF. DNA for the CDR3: TGTGACAGCAGTTTCCTGGGACAGGGGACCTACGAGCAGTACTTC.